The sequence of this T cell receptor beta chain was determined in a study of cytomegalovirus exposure and HLA in healthy donors. Study-level findings and limits: Sequences of the TCR beta chain were said to predict the HLA-A and HLA-B alleles of most subjects accurately. Relative to the 666-donor mean, N-insertions were reportedly fewer in an Asian-associated ancestry cluster in a later analysis.

Primers: 60 Vbeta forward and 13 Jbeta reverse. Some clones are missing from TCRdb's copy, which holds only in-frame ones; the method was immunoSEQ multiplex PCR. The sample carries 120,000 to 150,000 clones, roughly 74% recorded once. On this clone: Antigen: not known.

CDR1 is LGHNA and CDR2 is YNFKEQ in the germline V gene. The V gene lost 8 bases and the J gene lost 5 bases, with 21 bases spanning the gap. CDR3 size: 15 residues. The clonotype comes from a man aged 40-49 years in good health and CMV-seronegative. The chain combines TRBV4-2 with TRBJ1-1; weak D call: TRBD1 (5 bases). Sequences were obtained from PBMCs. The CDR3 sequence is CASRPEEGRGTEAFF. The CDR3, as DNA: TGTGCCAGCCGCCCCGAGGAGGGGAGAGGGACTGAAGCTTTCTTT.